A single sample is the source of the 2 T cell receptor beta chains below, sequenced in a study of response to subunit inactivated influenza vaccine. TCRdb re-called the RT-PCR reads through MiXCR, storing one row per CDR3 protein. The repertoire includes more than 700,000 distinct CDR3 sequences, around 20% of them detected once, and more than 8.5% sits in the top ten. The specimen comprised PBMCs from blood, sampled 5 to 6 days after vaccination. The receptors come from a man aged 50 to 60 who received an inactivated influenza vaccine.

The V gene is TRBV20-1, the J gene TRBJ2-3; possibly TRBD1 for D (6 bases). The V end lost 1 base, the J end lost 2 bases, and 19 bases lay between the germline ends. Germline loops: CDR1 DFQATT, CDR2 SNEGSKA (reference sequence). This CDR3 is 17 amino acids long. CDR3 nucleotide sequence: TGCAGTGCTAGAGCCCAGGGGAGCTCTGGGGTCACAGATACGCAGTATTTT. Translated, it gives CSARAQGSSGVTDTQYF.

A few counts support this clonotype. The rearrangement links TRBV12-3 or TRBV12-4 to TRBJ2-3; D is ambiguous. This CDR3 has 18 residues. Trimming took 4 bases from V and 6 from J, leaving 26 bases between them. The CDR3 coding sequence is TGTGCCAGCAGTTCTACAGCAACCCTACACCTTGGGGTGGATACGCAGTATTTT. Translating gives CASSSTATLHLGVDTQYF.